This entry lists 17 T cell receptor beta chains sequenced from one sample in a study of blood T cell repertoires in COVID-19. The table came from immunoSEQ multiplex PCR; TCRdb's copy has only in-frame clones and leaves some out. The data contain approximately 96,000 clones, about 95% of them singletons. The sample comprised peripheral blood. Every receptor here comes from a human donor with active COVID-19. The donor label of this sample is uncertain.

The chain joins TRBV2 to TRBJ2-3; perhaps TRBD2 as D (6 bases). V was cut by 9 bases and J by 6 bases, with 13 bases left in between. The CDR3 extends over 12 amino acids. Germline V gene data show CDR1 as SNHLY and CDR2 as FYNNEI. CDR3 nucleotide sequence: TGTGCCAGGTCGGGACTTTTTGATACGCAGTATTTT. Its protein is CARSGLFDTQYF.

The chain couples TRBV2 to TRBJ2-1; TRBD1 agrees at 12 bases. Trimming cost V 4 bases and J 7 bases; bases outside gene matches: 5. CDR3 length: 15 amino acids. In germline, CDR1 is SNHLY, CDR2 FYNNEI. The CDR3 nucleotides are TGTGCCAGCAGTGGGGGGACAGGGGGCTGGAATGAGCAGTTCTTC. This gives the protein CASSGGTGGWNEQFF.

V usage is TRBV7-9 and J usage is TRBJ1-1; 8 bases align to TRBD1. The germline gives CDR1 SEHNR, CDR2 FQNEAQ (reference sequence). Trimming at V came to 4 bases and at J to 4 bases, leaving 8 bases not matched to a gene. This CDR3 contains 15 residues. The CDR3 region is CASSSPTGVGTEAFF. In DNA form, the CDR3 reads TGTGCCAGCAGCTCGCCGACAGGGGTCGGCACTGAAGCTTTCTTT.

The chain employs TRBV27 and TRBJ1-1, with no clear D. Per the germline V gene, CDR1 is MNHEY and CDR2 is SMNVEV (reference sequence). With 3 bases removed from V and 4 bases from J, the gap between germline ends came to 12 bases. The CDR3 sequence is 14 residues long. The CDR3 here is CASSFSGISTEAFF. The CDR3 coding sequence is TGTGCCAGCAGTTTTTCCGGGATCAGCACTGAAGCTTTCTTT.

DNA of the CDR3: TGTGCCAGCAGTGTTAGCGGGGAGCGGGGCTTGGGGACAGATACGCAGTATTTT. Translated, it gives CASSVSGERGLGTDTQYF. The chain uses TRBV2 and TRBJ2-3; TRBD2 matches at 8 bases. The CDR3 extends over 18 amino acids. V lost 4 bases, J lost 3 bases, and 15 bases stayed unmatched. Germline CDR1 and CDR2: SNHLY and FYNNEI.

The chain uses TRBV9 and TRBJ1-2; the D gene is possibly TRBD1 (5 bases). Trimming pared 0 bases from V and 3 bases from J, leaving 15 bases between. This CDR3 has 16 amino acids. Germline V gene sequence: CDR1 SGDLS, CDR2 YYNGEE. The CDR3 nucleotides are TGTGCCAGCAGCGTAGACCCTACAGGTCGGGACTATGGCTACACCTTC. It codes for CASSVDPTGRDYGYTF.

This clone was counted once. The CDR3 DNA reads TGTGCCAGCAGCAAGACTAGTTGGGACACCGGGGAGCTGTTTTTT. It codes for CASSKTSWDTGELFF. The chain employs TRBV11-3 and TRBJ2-2, with D possibly matching TRBD2 (6 bases). Germline values: CDR1 SGHNT, CDR2 YENEEA. V was cut by 5 bases and J by 3 bases, with 13 bases left in between. This CDR3 has 15 residues.

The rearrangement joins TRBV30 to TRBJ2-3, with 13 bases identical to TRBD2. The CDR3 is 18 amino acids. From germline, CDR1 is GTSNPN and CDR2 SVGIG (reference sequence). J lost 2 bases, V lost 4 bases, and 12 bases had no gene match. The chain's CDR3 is CAWTLAGTSGANTDTQYF. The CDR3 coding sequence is TGTGCCTGGACCCTAGCCGGGACTAGCGGGGCGAACACAGATACGCAGTATTTT.

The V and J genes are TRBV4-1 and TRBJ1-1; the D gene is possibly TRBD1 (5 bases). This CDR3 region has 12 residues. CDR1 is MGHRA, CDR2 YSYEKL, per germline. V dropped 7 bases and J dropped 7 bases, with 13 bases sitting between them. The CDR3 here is CASTRGLGEAFF. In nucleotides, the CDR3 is TGCGCCAGCACGCGGGGCCTCGGTGAAGCTTTCTTT.

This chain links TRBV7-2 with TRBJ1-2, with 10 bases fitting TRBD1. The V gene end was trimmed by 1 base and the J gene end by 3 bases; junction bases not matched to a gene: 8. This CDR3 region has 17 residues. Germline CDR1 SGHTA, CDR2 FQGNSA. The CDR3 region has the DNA TGTGCCAGCAGCTTAGTGTCGACAGGGGGCTTCTACTATGGCTACACCTTC. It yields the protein CASSLVSTGGFYYGYTF.

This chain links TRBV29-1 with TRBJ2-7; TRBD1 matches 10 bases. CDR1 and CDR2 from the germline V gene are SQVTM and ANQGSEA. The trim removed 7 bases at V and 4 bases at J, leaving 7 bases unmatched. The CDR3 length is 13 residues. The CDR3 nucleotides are TGCAGCGCCAGGGACAGGGGTACGTACGAGCAGTACTTC. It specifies CSARDRGTYEQYF.

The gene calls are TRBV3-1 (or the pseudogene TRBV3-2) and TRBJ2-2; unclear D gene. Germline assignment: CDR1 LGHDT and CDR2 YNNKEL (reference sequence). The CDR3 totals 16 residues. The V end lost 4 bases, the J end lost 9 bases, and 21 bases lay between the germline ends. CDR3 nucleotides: TGTGCCAGCAGCCCCGATTATAGGTCAATTAGCCGGGAGCTGTTTTTT. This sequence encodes CASSPDYRSISRELFF.

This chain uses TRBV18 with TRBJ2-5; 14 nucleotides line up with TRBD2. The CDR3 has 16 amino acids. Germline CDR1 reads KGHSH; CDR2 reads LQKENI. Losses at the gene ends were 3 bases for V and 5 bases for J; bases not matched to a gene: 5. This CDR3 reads CASSPTSGRAEETQYF. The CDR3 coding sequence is TGTGCCAGCTCACCGACTAGCGGGAGGGCCGAGGAGACCCAGTACTTC.

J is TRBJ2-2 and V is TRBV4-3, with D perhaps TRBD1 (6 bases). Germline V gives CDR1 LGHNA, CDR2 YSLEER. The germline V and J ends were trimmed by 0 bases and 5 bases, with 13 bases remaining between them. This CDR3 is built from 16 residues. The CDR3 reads CASSQDITGWTGELFF. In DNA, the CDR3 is TGCGCCAGCAGCCAAGATATCACAGGGTGGACCGGGGAGCTGTTTTTT.

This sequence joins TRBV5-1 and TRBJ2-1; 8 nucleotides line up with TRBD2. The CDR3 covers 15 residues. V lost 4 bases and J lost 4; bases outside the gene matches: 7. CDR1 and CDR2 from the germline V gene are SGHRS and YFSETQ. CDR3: CASSLLAESYNEQFF. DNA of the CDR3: TGCGCCAGCAGCCTACTAGCGGAGAGTTACAATGAGCAGTTCTTC. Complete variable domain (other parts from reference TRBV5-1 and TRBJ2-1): KAGVTQTPRYLIKTRGQQVTLSCSPISGHRSVSWYQQTPGQGLQFLFEYFSETQRNKGNFPGRFSGRQFSNSRSEMNVSTLELGDSALYLCASSLLAESYNEQFFGPGTRLTVL.

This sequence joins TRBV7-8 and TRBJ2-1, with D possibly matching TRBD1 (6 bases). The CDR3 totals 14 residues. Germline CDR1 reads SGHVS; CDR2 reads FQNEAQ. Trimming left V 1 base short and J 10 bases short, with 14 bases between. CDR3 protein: CASSLVPGTSEQFF. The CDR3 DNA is TGTGCCAGCAGCTTAGTCCCCGGGACAAGCGAGCAGTTCTTC.

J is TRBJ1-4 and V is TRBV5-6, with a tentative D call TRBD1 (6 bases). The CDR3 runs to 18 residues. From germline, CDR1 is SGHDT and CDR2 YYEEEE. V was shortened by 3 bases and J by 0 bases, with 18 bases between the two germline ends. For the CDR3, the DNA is TGTGCCAGCAGCTACGGACAGACCCTACTTGCAACTAATGAAAAACTGTTTTTT. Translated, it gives CASSYGQTLLATNEKLFF.